Presented here are 5 T cell receptor beta chains from one specimen sequenced in a study of cytomegalovirus exposure and HLA in healthy donors. PCR employed 60 Vbeta and 13 Jbeta primers. Some clones are missing from TCRdb's copy, which holds only in-frame ones; the method was immunoSEQ multiplex PCR. The sample has roughly 150,000 clones, roughly three quarters seen once. The specimen was PBMCs. The source of these receptors is a woman aged 40 to 50 in good health and CMV-seronegative.

J is TRBJ2-3 and V is TRBV7-6; D gene uncertain. V was pared by 1 base and J by 5 bases, with 7 bases between. Germline CDR1 and CDR2: SGHVS and FNYEAQ. The CDR3 sequence is 13 residues long. The CDR3 protein is CASSLGLRDTQYF. The CDR3 coding sequence is TGTGCCAGCAGCTTAGGACTCCGAGATACGCAGTATTTT.

This clone has a handful of counts. The V gene is TRBV9, the J gene TRBJ2-5; 7 bases are shared with TRBD1. Trimming took 4 bases from V and 1 from J; bases not matched to a gene: 4. Germline CDR1 is SGDLS and CDR2 is YYNGEE. The CDR3 is 14 amino acids. The CDR3 nucleotides are TGTGCCAGCAGCAGGGACAGCCTCCAAGAGACCCAGTACTTC. Translation: CASSRDSLQETQYF.

The V and J genes are TRBV28 and TRBJ2-2; D remains ambiguous. Germline CDR1 reads MDHEN; CDR2 reads SYDVKM. The CDR3 contains 15 residues. V was pared by 3 bases and J by 3 bases, with 11 bases between. CDR3 nucleotides: TGTGCCAGCAGTTTCGGTACTTTCGACACCGGGGAGCTGTTTTTT. This translates into CASSFGTFDTGELFF.

This rearrangement joins TRBV19 to TRBJ2-6; possibly TRBD1 for D (6 bases). CDR3 length equals 13 residues. Germline V gene lookup returns CDR1 LNHDA and CDR2 SQIVND (reference sequence). The CDR3 loop reads CATQGLGANVLTF. CDR3 DNA sequence: TGTGCGACCCAGGGGCTCGGGGCCAACGTCCTGACTTTC. The full variable domain, rest sourced from reference TRBV19 and TRBJ2-6, is DGGITQSPKYLFRKEGQNVTLSCEQNLNHDAMYWYRQDPGQGLRLIYYSQIVNDFQKGDIAEGYSVSREKKESFPLTVTSAQKNPTAFYLCATQGLGANVLTFGAGSRLTVL.

On this clone itself: A junction end diverges from the germline sequence, so it may reflect a read error. V and J are TRBV7-7 and TRBJ2-1; maybe TRBD2 (5 bases). Looked up from germline, CDR1 is SSHAT and CDR2 is FNYEAQ (reference sequence). The CDR3 covers 14 residues. The CDR3 DNA sequence: TGTGCTAGCAGCCCCCGAGGAGCGGACAATGAGCAGTTCTTC. Its protein product is CASSPRGADNEQFF.